Below, 24 T cell receptor beta chains from the same sample are listed, as sequenced in a study of CD8+CD57+ T cells in acquired aplastic anemia. Genomic DNA, serving as template, underwent TCR beta VDJ and CDR3 profiling. MiXCR was run by TCRdb on the reads, yielding one entry per CDR3 protein. The data hold around 250,000 distinct CDR3 sequences, with roughly 50% observed a single time. Sequencing input: sorted CD4+, CD8+, or CD8+CD57+ T cells (not recorded which) from PBMCs. The receptors were sampled from a human donor with severe aplastic anemia or a healthy control (not recorded which).

This clonotype appeared many times. This rearrangement joins TRBV12-3 or TRBV12-4 to TRBJ2-7, with 14 bases that match TRBD2. The J segment lost 12 bases and the V segment lost 4 bases, leaving 2 bases of the junction unmatched. The CDR3 length is 12 residues. The CDR3 spells CASSSTSGGGYF. CDR3 sequence (DNA): TGTGCCAGCAGTTCGACTAGCGGGGGGGGGTACTTC.

This clonotype has a count of ten or more. The chain carries TRBV6-1 and TRBJ1-4; no definite D call. Looked up from germline, CDR1 is MNHNS and CDR2 is SASEGT. CDR3 length: 15 residues. The V end lost 1 base, the J end lost 6 bases, and 12 bases lay between the germline ends. Written as DNA, the CDR3 is TGTGCCAGCAGTGAAGTGGTTAGGGCTGATGAAAAACTGTTTTTT. Protein sequence: CASSEVVRADEKLFF.

This sequence joins TRBV29-1 and TRBJ2-1, with a tentative D call TRBD2 (6 bases). Trimming took off 3 bases at V and 4 bases at J, with 10 bases between the two ends. This CDR3 spans 13 amino acids. The germline CDR1 and CDR2 sequences are SQVTM and ANQGSEA. CDR3 sequence: CSVDGRGYNEQFF. In DNA, the CDR3 is TGCAGCGTTGATGGGCGGGGATACAATGAGCAGTTCTTC.

This clonotype came up a few times. The chain joins TRBV29-1 to TRBJ2-3, with TRBD2 matching 9 bases. With V trimmed by 2 bases and J by 1 base, 1 base remained unmatched. This CDR3 is 14 amino acids long. Germline CDR1 and CDR2: SQVTM and ANQGSEA. The CDR3 loop reads CSVERTSGTDTQYF. The CDR3, as DNA: TGCAGCGTTGAAAGGACTAGCGGCACAGATACGCAGTATTTT.

This clonotype has only a few counts. The chain is built from TRBV7-3 and TRBJ1-1, with a weak D call TRBD1 (5 bases). In germline, CDR1 is SGHTA, CDR2 FQGTGA. The CDR3 loop spans 16 amino acids. Trimming removed 5 bases at V and 0 bases at J, with 16 bases between. CDR3 sequence: CASSRTGREMNTEAFF. CDR3 nucleotide sequence: TGTGCCAGCAGCCGCACGGGACGGGAGATGAACACTGAAGCTTTCTTT.

The V and J genes are TRBV5-4 and TRBJ1-1; D is undetermined. The CDR3 is made up of 13 amino acids. V was pared by 4 bases and J by 7 bases, with 14 bases between. Germline V gene sequence: CDR1 SGHNT, CDR2 YYREEE (reference sequence). The CDR3 region is CASSRVPSSEAFF. The DNA for the CDR3 is TGTGCCAGCAGCCGCGTGCCCTCGAGTGAAGCTTTCTTT.

The chain carries TRBV7-9 and TRBJ1-5; 9 bases align to TRBD1. This CDR3 contains 15 residues. With 5 bases clipped from V and 7 bases from J, the junction kept 9 bases outside the gene matches. Germline CDR1 and CDR2: SEHNR and FQNEAQ (reference sequence). The CDR3: CASSTEGQGGQPQHF. The CDR3 nucleotides read TGTGCCAGCAGCACTGAGGGACAGGGCGGACAGCCCCAGCATTTT.

The J gene is TRBJ2-5, the V gene TRBV29-1; perhaps TRBD1 as D (6 bases). This CDR3 is built from 14 residues. Trimming pared 7 bases from V and 0 bases from J, leaving 15 bases between. CDR1 SQVTM and CDR2 ANQGSEA come from the germline V gene. CDR3 protein: CSADLTGNQETQYF. As DNA, the CDR3 is TGCAGCGCCGACCTTACAGGGAACCAAGAGACCCAGTACTTC.

The chain links TRBV7-2 to TRBJ1-5; D not certain. From germline, CDR1 is SGHTA and CDR2 FQGNSA. V shed 1 base and J shed 4 bases, with 11 bases lying between them. The CDR3 is 15 residues long. The CDR3 DNA is TGTGCCAGCAGCTTAGGATCGGGATGGAATCAGCCCCAGCATTTT. The encoded protein is CASSLGSGWNQPQHF.

For this clonotype: One junction end disagrees with the germline gene, perhaps due to a read error. The chain employs TRBV5-1 and TRBJ2-7; 9 bases match TRBD1. There are 14 residues in the CDR3. From germline, CDR1 is SGHRS and CDR2 YFSETQ. CDR3 sequence (DNA): TGTGCCAGCAGATCGGACAGGGGTGTAGGCGAGCAGTACTTC. Protein product: CASRSDRGVGEQYF. Variable domain in full (rest from reference TRBV5-1 and TRBJ2-7): KAGVTQTPRYLIKTRGQQVTLSCSPISGHRSVSWYQQTPGQGLQFLFEYFSETQRNKGNFPGRFSGRQFSNSRSEMNVSTLELGDSALYLCASRSDRGVGEQYFGPGTRLTVT.

The sample holds one count of this clonotype. The CDR3 loop is CSARTDGTEETQYF. The CDR3 region has the DNA TGCAGTGCTAGAACCGACGGGACGGAAGAGACCCAGTACTTC. V and J are TRBV20-1 and TRBJ2-5; D is possibly TRBD1 or TRBD2 (5 bases each). Germline V gene sequence: CDR1 DFQATT, CDR2 SNEGSKA (reference sequence). The V end was cut by 2 bases, the J end by 3 bases, with 13 bases between. CDR3 size: 14 residues.

Concerning this clonotype: A read error may explain this, as a much larger clone is one base away. The J gene is TRBJ2-2, the V gene TRBV5-4, with D perhaps matching TRBD2 (5 bases). V shed 4 bases and J shed 5 bases, with 15 bases lying between them. The CDR3 covers 15 residues. The germline V gene has CDR1 SGHNT and CDR2 YYREEE (reference sequence). CDR3 nucleotide sequence: TGTGCCAGCAGCCCTGGCCTGGACTTGACCGGGGAGCTGTTTTTT. It encodes CASSPGLDLTGELFF.

There are a few counts of this clonotype. V is TRBV30 and J is TRBJ2-5; D gene uncertain. V was clipped by 0 bases and J by 4 bases, with 24 bases between them. The CDR3 loop spans 18 amino acids. Germline lookup yields CDR1 GTSNPN and CDR2 SVGIG (reference sequence). In nucleotides, the CDR3 is TGTGCCTGGAGTGTACGGCGAGGAGCCCCTCCCTTCAGAGAGACCCAGTACTTC. It is translated as CAWSVRRGAPPFRETQYF.

The V gene is TRBV2, the J gene TRBJ2-5; D is perhaps TRBD2 (5 bases). V was cut by 5 bases and J by 4 bases, with 17 bases left in between. This CDR3 has 15 residues. The germline gives CDR1 SNHLY, CDR2 FYNNEI. CDR3 in DNA: TGTGCCAGCAGTAATGGACTCACCGGGCTAGAGACCCAGTACTTC. Amino acid sequence: CASSNGLTGLETQYF. Supplemented by reference TRBV2 and TRBJ2-5, the full variable domain reads EPEVTQTPSHQVTQMGQEVILRCVPISNHLYFYWYRQILGQKVEFLVSFYNNEISEKSEIFDDQFSVERPDGSNFTLKIRSTKLEDSAMYFCASSNGLTGLETQYFGPGTRLLVL.

In its sample, this clonotype was seen once. The CDR3 spells CSADTSGGFYEQYF. CDR3 in DNA: TGCAGTGCGGACACTAGCGGGGGTTTCTACGAGCAGTACTTC. This rearrangement joins TRBV20-1 to TRBJ2-7; 11 positions match TRBD2. Germline CDR1 and CDR2: DFQATT and SNEGSKA (reference sequence). The CDR3 totals 14 residues. With V trimmed by 6 bases and J by 3 bases, 7 bases remained unmatched.

In this sample, this clonotype turned up a few times. The chain joins TRBV7-3 to TRBJ2-5, with 9 bases lining up with TRBD2. The CDR3 has 16 residues. In germline, CDR1 is SGHTA, CDR2 FQGTGA. J gave up 5 bases and V 2 bases, and 9 bases lay outside the gene matches. The CDR3 coding sequence is TGTGCCAGCAGCTTAGTTCCTAGCGGGGCACAGGAGACCCAGTACTTC. This sequence encodes CASSLVPSGAQETQYF.

This chain links TRBV14 with TRBJ2-5, with 8 bases identical to TRBD1. Trimming cost V 3 bases and J 4 bases; bases outside gene matches: 13. The CDR3 covers 17 residues. CDR1 and CDR2 (germline): SGHDN, FVKESK. This chain's CDR3 is CASSHFLGQGGLETQYF. The CDR3 region has the DNA TGTGCCAGCAGCCATTTCCTAGGACAGGGCGGACTAGAGACCCAGTACTTC.

The chain combines TRBV5-4 with TRBJ2-7, with D maybe TRBD2 (5 bases). Trimming cost V 0 bases and J 2 bases, with 12 bases left between them. CDR1 and CDR2 (germline): SGHNT, YYREEE (reference sequence). CDR3 length equals 15 residues. This CDR3 reads CASSLVSSATYEQYF. The CDR3 DNA reads as TGTGCCAGCAGCTTGGTCAGTAGCGCTACCTACGAGCAGTACTTC.

This clonotype was picked up a small number of times. The chain uses TRBV7-8 and TRBJ2-7; a possible D gene is TRBD1 (6 bases). The germline V and J ends were trimmed by 5 bases and 2 bases, with 10 bases remaining between them. The CDR3 runs 13 residues. Per germline, CDR1 SGHVS and CDR2 FQNEAQ. The CDR3 is CASSGQRAYEQYF. The CDR3 bases are TGTGCCAGCAGCGGACAGAGAGCCTACGAGCAGTACTTC.

This clonotype was seen more than once but under ten times. The rearrangement links TRBV20-1 to TRBJ2-5, with 10 positions matching TRBD2. The CDR3 is 15 amino acids. J lost 4 bases, V lost 2 bases, and 7 bases had no gene match. CDR1 and CDR2 from the germline V gene are DFQATT and SNEGSKA (reference sequence). This chain's CDR3 is CSARYTSGTGETQYF. Here the CDR3 DNA reads TGCAGTGCTAGATACACTAGCGGGACGGGAGAGACCCAGTACTTC.

As concerns this clonotype: Since no conserved phenylalanine or tryptophan closes the CDR3, a read error is the likely cause. The limits of the CDR3 on the DNA are not certain, so only TCRdb's listed CDR3 is given. J is TRBJ2-5 and V is TRBV2; TRBD1, as called in the table, went unchecked against the DNA. In germline, CDR1 is SNHLY, CDR2 FYNNEI. The CDR3 region is 16 residues in length, termini included. The CDR3 sequence: CASSGEQGEAPLHFGN.

This clonotype showed up just a few times. CDR3 bases: TGTGCCTGGAGTGTACTACAGATGAACACCGGGGAGCTGTTTTTT. Its translation is CAWSVLQMNTGELFF. The V gene is TRBV30, the J gene TRBJ2-2; unclear D gene. V was shortened by 0 bases and J by 1 base, with 9 bases between the two germline ends. CDR1 is GTSNPN and CDR2 is SVGIG in the germline V gene (reference sequence). There are 15 residues in the CDR3.

The rearrangement joins TRBV19 to TRBJ2-7; 9 bases agree with TRBD1. Germline assignment: CDR1 LNHDA and CDR2 SQIVND (reference sequence). This CDR3 is built from 15 residues. Trimming took 2 bases from V and 3 from J; bases not matched to a gene: 5. CDR3 DNA sequence: TGTGCCAGTAGTATATGGACAGGGGACCACTACGAGCAGTACTTC. Translated, it gives CASSIWTGDHYEQYF.

This clonotype was observed many times. The CDR3 DNA follows: TGTGCCAGCAGCGGAATGACAGTTGGGGCAGGGGAAAAACTGTTTTTT. Its protein is CASSGMTVGAGEKLFF. This chain joins TRBV9 and TRBJ1-4; tentatively, D is TRBD1 (5 bases). There are 16 residues in the CDR3. CDR1 is SGDLS and CDR2 is YYNGEE in the germline V gene. V gave up 3 bases and J gave up 8 bases, with 20 bases separating them.